This T cell receptor (beta chain) is drawn from a study of T cell clonotyping in hematopoietic cell transplantation. Data came from immunoSEQ multiplex PCR; TCRdb stores just in-frame clones and leaves some out. The table lists about 13,000 clones, 80% to 95% of them singletons. Per germline, CDR1 SGHTA and CDR2 FQGNSA. This CDR3 is built from 18 residues. V lost 1 base to trimming and J lost 4 bases, with 23 bases between them. The sequencing used PBMCs, collected 100 days after allogeneic stem cell transplant. This TCR came from a female patient in her 50s who had an allogeneic stem cell transplant from an unrelated donor, so the T cells may come from the graft donor. Some clones in this sample may be carry-over from other donors' samples. V gene TRBV7-2 combines with J gene TRBJ2-7; possible D gene TRBD2, 7 bases. CDR3 DNA: TGTGCCAGCAGCTTAGTAGGAGGGGGGGGCCCGCCCCTTTACGAGCAGTACGTC. It specifies CASSLVGGGGPPLYEQYV.